The 30 T cell receptor beta chains presented below share a single source sample, sequenced in a study of identical twins. TCRdb reprocessed the 5' RACE reads via MiXCR and lists one record per CDR3 protein. The sample includes around 500,000 distinct CDR3 sequences, about 14% seen only once; the top ten take 0.5% to 0.65%. These same records also appear under a second study, on yellow fever vaccine responses in identical twins.

What was sequenced was CD4+ T cells sorted from blood. The receptors shown here come from a woman aged 18-29 years in good health.

The genes are TRBV15 and TRBJ1-5; possibly TRBD1 for D (6 bases). Trimming pared 7 bases from V and 6 bases from J, leaving 16 bases between. CDR1 and CDR2 (germline): LNHNV, YYDKDF (reference sequence). This CDR3 region has 14 residues. CDR3 sequence reads: CATTKWGAGQPQHF. The CDR3, as DNA: TGTGCCACCACCAAATGGGGGGCGGGTCAGCCCCAGCATTTT.

The chain is built from TRBV7-2 and TRBJ2-5, with D unresolved. Trimming took off 1 base at V and 5 bases at J, with 14 bases between the two ends. Germline CDR1 and CDR2: SGHTA and FQGNSA. The CDR3 sequence is 15 residues long. The CDR3 is CASSLVGPALETQYF. CDR3 DNA: TGTGCCAGCAGCTTAGTGGGCCCTGCCCTCGAGACCCAGTACTTC.

This clonotype has a count of ten or more. The chain links TRBV7-2 to TRBJ2-6, with a tentative D call TRBD1 (5 bases). In germline, CDR1 is SGHTA, CDR2 FQGNSA. Trimming stripped 0 bases from V and 2 bases from J, with 5 bases between. There are 15 residues in the CDR3. The CDR3 reads CASSLARAGANVLTF. In DNA form, the CDR3 reads TGTGCCAGCAGCTTAGCCAGGGCTGGGGCCAACGTCCTGACTTTC.

A few counts support this clonotype. This chain uses TRBV6-1 with TRBJ2-7, with D perhaps TRBD2 (6 bases). The V end lost 7 bases, the J end lost 2 bases, and 15 bases lay between the germline ends. The CDR3 spans 14 residues. CDR1 is MNHNS and CDR2 is SASEGT in the germline V gene. The CDR3 nucleotides read TGTGCCAGCATCGAGACTAGGGCCCCCTACGAGCAGTACTTC. Protein product: CASIETRAPYEQYF.

The V and J genes are TRBV6-1 and TRBJ2-5; D not resolved. The CDR3 length is 16 residues. Germline V gives CDR1 MNHNS, CDR2 SASEGT. With 6 bases removed from V and 2 bases from J, the gap between germline ends came to 19 bases. As DNA, the CDR3 is TGTGCCAGCAGCCCTAGTTGGGCCAGAAAGCAAGAGACCCAGTACTTC. Its translation: CASSPSWARKQETQYF.

This clonotype was detected ten times or more. This chain links TRBV7-9 with TRBJ1-2; D is ambiguous. This CDR3 has 13 residues. Deletions cut 5 bases from V and 7 bases from J, with 14 bases between. Per germline, CDR1 SEHNR and CDR2 FQNEAQ (reference sequence). The chain's CDR3 is CASSVGQFLGYTF. The CDR3 DNA sequence: TGTGCCAGCAGCGTAGGCCAGTTTCTTGGCTACACCTTC.

The chain has TRBV7-2 and TRBJ2-1; 8 bases are shared with TRBD2. J lost 9 bases, V lost 5 bases, and 12 bases had no gene match. Germline CDR1 and CDR2: SGHTA and FQGNSA. This CDR3 spans 15 amino acids. CDR3 region: CASSITPGLETEQFF. CDR3 in DNA: TGTGCCAGCAGCATAACACCGGGACTAGAAACTGAGCAGTTCTTC.

The chain employs TRBV20-1 and TRBJ2-3; tentative D call: TRBD2 (5 bases). Trimming cost V 7 bases and J 8 bases, with 13 bases left between them. The germline V gene encodes CDR1 DFQATT and CDR2 SNEGSKA (reference sequence). The CDR3 runs 11 residues. CDR3 DNA: TGCAGTGGAGACGCAGGAGGTACGCAGTATTTT. Residues: CSGDAGGTQYF.

At least ten counts were recorded for this clonotype. Compared with germline, one end of the junction differs, possibly owing to a read error. The chain has TRBV5-1 and TRBJ2-3; no clear D gene. CDR1 and CDR2 from the germline V gene are SGHRS and YFSETQ. CDR3 length: 14 residues. In DNA, the CDR3 is TGTGCCAGCAGCCTCTCGACAAGCACAGATACGCAGTATTTT. Translated: CASSLSTSTDTQYF.

The chain recombines TRBV2 with TRBJ2-3; D may be TRBD2 (6 bases). With 8 bases removed from V and 1 base from J, the gap between germline ends came to 16 bases. The germline gives CDR1 SNHLY, CDR2 FYNNEI. CDR3 length: 15 residues. In nucleotides, the CDR3 is TGTGCCAGCGGTCAGGAGGGTGTCGGCACAGATACGCAGTATTTT. This sequence encodes CASGQEGVGTDTQYF.

The genes are TRBV30 and TRBJ2-3; 11 bases align to TRBD1. The V gene end was trimmed by 8 bases and the J gene end by 5 bases; junction bases not matched to a gene: 9. Per the germline V gene, CDR1 is GTSNPN and CDR2 is SVGIG (reference sequence). This CDR3 is built from 14 residues. CDR3 DNA: TGTGCCAGTCCGGGACAGGGGGTGGGAGATACGCAGTATTTT. Amino acids: CASPGQGVGDTQYF.

The gene calls are TRBV20-1 and TRBJ1-2; D not resolved. The CDR3 runs to 12 residues. With 6 bases removed from V and 1 base from J, the gap between germline ends came to 9 bases. CDR1 is DFQATT, CDR2 SNEGSKA, per germline (reference sequence). CDR3: CSAPNSNYGYTF. The CDR3, as DNA: TGCAGTGCCCCGAACAGTAACTATGGCTACACCTTC.

The chain has TRBV27 and TRBJ2-5; D is perhaps TRBD2 (5 bases). CDR3 size: 18 residues. The ends were cut back, 0 bases at V and 0 bases at J, with 17 bases in the middle. Germline loops: CDR1 MNHEY, CDR2 SMNVEV (reference sequence). This CDR3 reads CASSLSLMNWEYQETQYF. The CDR3 DNA reads as TGTGCCAGCAGTTTATCTCTGATGAATTGGGAGTACCAAGAGACCCAGTACTTC.

This clonotype was observed a handful of times. The V and J genes are TRBV15 and TRBJ2-3; TRBD1 matches 10 bases. The CDR3 runs 14 residues. Trimming cost V 4 bases and J 4 bases; bases outside gene matches: 2. CDR1 and CDR2 (germline): LNHNV, YYDKDF (reference sequence). The CDR3 nucleotides read TGTGCCACCAGCAAAGGACAGGGGGCAGATACGCAGTATTTT. As protein: CATSKGQGADTQYF.

The chain carries TRBV28 and TRBJ2-3; TRBD2 aligns across 10 bases. With 3 bases clipped from V and 3 bases from J, the junction kept 3 bases outside the gene matches. The CDR3 runs 15 residues. Germline CDR1 MDHEN, CDR2 SYDVKM. CDR3: CASSFFSGGTDTQYF. CDR3 DNA sequence: TGTGCCAGCAGTTTCTTTAGCGGGGGGACAGATACGCAGTATTTT.

This clonotype has more than one count but fewer than ten. The gene calls are TRBV20-1 and TRBJ2-1; no definite D call. The CDR3 consists of 13 residues. Germline V gene data show CDR1 as DFQATT and CDR2 as SNEGSKA (reference sequence). V lost 3 bases and J lost 8, with 14 bases in between. The CDR3 DNA sequence: TGCAGTGCTAGCGTCGGAGCGTTGGATGAGCAGTTCTTC. This encodes CSASVGALDEQFF.

The chain carries TRBV27 and TRBJ1-5; D remains ambiguous. V was trimmed by 6 bases and J by 1 base, leaving 7 bases between them. The germline V gene has CDR1 MNHEY and CDR2 SMNVEV (reference sequence). CDR3 length: 13 amino acids. As DNA, the CDR3 is TGTGCCAGCAGCGGATTGAGCAATCAGCCCCAGCATTTT. This gives the protein CASSGLSNQPQHF.

There are a few counts of this clonotype. The chain carries TRBV29-1 and TRBJ1-2; 10 bases map to TRBD1. V was clipped by 6 bases and J by 5 bases; unmatched bases: 12. This CDR3 is built from 15 residues. Germline values: CDR1 SQVTM, CDR2 ANQGSEA. CDR3 sequence: CSVGTGATVTYGYTF. The CDR3 bases are TGCAGCGTCGGGACAGGGGCCACGGTAACTTATGGCTACACCTTC.

This clonotype was seen only a few times. The chain has TRBV6-6 and TRBJ2-7; 8 nucleotides match TRBD1. J lost 2 bases, V lost 6 bases, and 3 bases had no gene match. Germline values: CDR1 MNHNY, CDR2 SVGAGI (reference sequence). The CDR3 loop spans 13 amino acids. CDR3 sequence reads: CASRTGGTYEQYF. The CDR3 DNA follows: TGTGCCAGCAGAACAGGGGGAACCTACGAGCAGTACTTC.

The table lists this clonotype with a few counts. The chain is built from TRBV2 and TRBJ1-4; tentatively, D is TRBD1 (5 bases). The ends were cut back, 4 bases at V and 4 bases at J, with 10 bases in the middle. This CDR3 is built from 14 residues. From germline, CDR1 is SNHLY and CDR2 FYNNEI. Here the CDR3 reads CASSATAINEKLFF. The CDR3 nucleotides read TGTGCCAGCAGTGCGACAGCGATTAATGAAAAACTGTTTTTT. Based on the CDR3 plus reference TRBV2 and TRBJ1-4, the full variable domain is EPEVTQTPSHQVTQMGQEVILRCVPISNHLYFYWYRQILGQKVEFLVSFYNNEISEKSEIFDDQFSVERPDGSNFTLKIRSTKLEDSAMYFCASSATAINEKLFFGSGTQLSVL.

The chain is built from TRBV7-2 and TRBJ2-3, with 8 bases that match TRBD2. The CDR3 spans 16 residues. Germline lookup yields CDR1 SGHTA and CDR2 FQGNSA. V lost 5 bases, J lost 3 bases, and 10 bases stayed unmatched. CDR3 nucleotides: TGTGCCAGCAGCCCCCGTCCGGGACTAGGTACAGATACGCAGTATTTT. This codes for CASSPRPGLGTDTQYF.

This clonotype was seen ten or more times. The chain recombines TRBV11-2 with TRBJ2-6; D possibly corresponds to TRBD1 (5 bases). V was pared by 5 bases and J by 0 bases, with 8 bases between. Germline V CDR1 and CDR2: SGHAT, FQNNGV. The CDR3 is made up of 15 amino acids. CDR3 nucleotide sequence: TGTGCCAGCAGCCTCAGGGACTCTGGGGCCAACGTCCTGACTTTC. Its translation: CASSLRDSGANVLTF.

The table lists this clonotype with a few counts. The V gene is TRBV12-5, the J gene TRBJ2-7, with D perhaps matching TRBD1 (6 bases). The ends were cut back, 1 base at V and 3 bases at J, with 16 bases in the middle. The CDR3 length is 16 residues. The germline gives CDR1 LGHNT, CDR2 FRNRAP. This CDR3 is CASGLGIQGLRYEQYF. CDR3 coding DNA: TGTGCTAGTGGTTTGGGGATACAGGGATTACGCTACGAGCAGTACTTC.

V is TRBV16 and J is TRBJ2-1, with D possibly matching TRBD2 (6 bases). The germline gives CDR1 KGHSY, CDR2 FQNENV. Between the trimmed V and J ends, which lost 1 base and 14 bases, there was a span of 15 bases. The length of the CDR3 is 13 residues. Here the CDR3 DNA reads TGTGCCAGCAGCCAATTTGAGGCGGGGATTGAGTTCTTC. This gives the protein CASSQFEAGIEFF. Variable domain in full (rest from reference TRBV16 and TRBJ2-1): GEEVAQTPKHLVRGEGQKAKLYCAPIKGHSYVFWYQQVLKNEFKFLISFQNENVFDETGMPKERFSAKCLPNSPCSLEIQATKLEDSAVYFCASSQFEAGIEFFGPGTRLTVL.

This chain connects TRBV19 to TRBJ2-5; D could derive from TRBD1 or TRBD2 (5 bases each). Trimming took off 6 bases at V and 5 bases at J, with 13 bases between the two ends. The germline CDR1 and CDR2 sequences are LNHDA and SQIVND (reference sequence). The CDR3 loop spans 13 amino acids. The DNA of the CDR3 is TGTGCCAGTAGACAGGTAGGGGAGGAGACCCAGTACTTC. Encoded protein: CASRQVGEETQYF.

This clonotype was counted a few times. The chain combines TRBV27 with TRBJ2-6; D unclear. The CDR3 contains 16 residues. Per the germline V gene, CDR1 is MNHEY and CDR2 is SMNVEV (reference sequence). V lost 5 bases and J lost 1, with 12 bases in between. CDR3 region: CASSPWTESGANVLTF. The CDR3 bases are TGTGCCAGCAGTCCTTGGACCGAGTCTGGGGCCAACGTCCTGACTTTC.

The chain couples TRBV7-2 to TRBJ2-1; the match to TRBD2 covers 8 bases. V dropped 0 bases and J dropped 7; count of bases not matched to a gene: 5. CDR3 length: 15 amino acids. Germline lookup yields CDR1 SGHTA and CDR2 FQGNSA. The CDR3 loop is CASSLALASGNEQFF. The DNA for the CDR3 is TGTGCCAGCAGCTTAGCGCTGGCTAGCGGGAATGAGCAGTTCTTC.

This clonotype was found many times. The chain uses TRBV6-2 or TRBV6-3 and TRBJ2-2, with 9 bases that match TRBD2. V lost 0 bases, J lost 2 bases, and 4 bases stayed unmatched. Germline V lookup: CDR1 MNHEY, CDR2 SVGEGT. This CDR3 is built from 17 residues. DNA of the CDR3: TGTGCCAGCAGTTACTCGACTAGCGGTAAAAACACCGGGGAGCTGTTTTTT. This encodes CASSYSTSGKNTGELFF.

The V gene is TRBV7-2, the J gene TRBJ2-7, with D uncertain. The ends were cut back, 1 base at V and 5 bases at J, with 12 bases in the middle. Germline CDR1 is SGHTA and CDR2 is FQGNSA. The CDR3 has 14 residues. In DNA, the CDR3 is TGTGCCAGCAGCTTAGGACGACGCCCCCACGAGCAGTACTTC. Translating gives CASSLGRRPHEQYF.

The chain is built from TRBV21-1 and TRBJ2-1. TRBV21-1 is tagged as a pseudogene. There are 14 residues in the CDR3. The CDR3 loop is CASSRSKGGNEQFF. The CDR3, as DNA: TGTGCCAGCAGCAGAAGTAAGGGTGGCAATGAGCAGTTCTTC.